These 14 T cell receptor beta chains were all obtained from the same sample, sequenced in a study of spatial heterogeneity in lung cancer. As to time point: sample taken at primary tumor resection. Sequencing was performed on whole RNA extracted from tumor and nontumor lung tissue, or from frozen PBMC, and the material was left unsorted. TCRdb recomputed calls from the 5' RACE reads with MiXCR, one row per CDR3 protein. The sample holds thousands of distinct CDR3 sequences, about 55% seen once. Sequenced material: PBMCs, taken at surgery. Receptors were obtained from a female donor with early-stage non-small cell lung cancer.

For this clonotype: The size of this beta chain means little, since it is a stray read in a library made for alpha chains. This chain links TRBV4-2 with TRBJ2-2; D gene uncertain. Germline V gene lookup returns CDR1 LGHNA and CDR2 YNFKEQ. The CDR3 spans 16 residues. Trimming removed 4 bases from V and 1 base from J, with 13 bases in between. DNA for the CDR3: TGTGCCAGCAGCCCGCTGATTATCCAGAACACCGGGGAGCTGTTTTTT. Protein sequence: CASSPLIIQNTGELFF.

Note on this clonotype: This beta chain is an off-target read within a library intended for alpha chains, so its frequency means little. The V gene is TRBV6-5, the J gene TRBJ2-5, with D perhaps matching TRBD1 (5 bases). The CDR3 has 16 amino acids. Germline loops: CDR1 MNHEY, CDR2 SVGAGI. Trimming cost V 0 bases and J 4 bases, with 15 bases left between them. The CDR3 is CASSYSGIRQGETQYF. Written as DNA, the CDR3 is TGTGCCAGCAGTTACTCTGGGATAAGGCAGGGAGAGACCCAGTACTTC.

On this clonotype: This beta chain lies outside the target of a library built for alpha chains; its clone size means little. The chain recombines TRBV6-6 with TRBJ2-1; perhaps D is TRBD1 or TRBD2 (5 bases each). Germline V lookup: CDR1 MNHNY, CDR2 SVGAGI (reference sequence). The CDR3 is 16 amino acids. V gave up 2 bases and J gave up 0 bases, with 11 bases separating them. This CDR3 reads CASSYGGTDSYNEQFF. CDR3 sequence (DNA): TGTGCCAGCAGTTACGGGGGTACCGACTCCTACAATGAGCAGTTCTTC.

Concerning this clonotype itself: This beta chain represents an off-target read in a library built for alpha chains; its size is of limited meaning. The CDR3, as DNA: TGTGCCAGCGGCGGAGAAGAGACCCAGTACTTC. The encoded protein is CASGGEETQYF. V gene TRBV7-6 combines with J gene TRBJ2-5, with unresolved D. Germline values: CDR1 SGHVS, CDR2 FNYEAQ. The CDR3 is 11 residues long. Deletions cut 8 bases from V and 3 bases from J, with 7 bases between. Drawing the rest from reference TRBV7-6 and TRBJ2-5, the complete variable domain is GAGVSQSPRYKVTKRGQDVALRCDPISGHVSLYWYRQALGQGPEFLTYFNYEAQQDKSGLPNDRFSAERPEGSISTLTIQRTEQRDSAMYRCASGGEETQYFGPGTRLLVL.

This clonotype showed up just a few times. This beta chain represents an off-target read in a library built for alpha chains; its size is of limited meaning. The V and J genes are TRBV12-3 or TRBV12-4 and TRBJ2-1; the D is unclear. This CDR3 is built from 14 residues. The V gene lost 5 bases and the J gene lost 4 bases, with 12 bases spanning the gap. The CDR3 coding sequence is TGTGCCAGCAGTCCGCTGGGCCCTTACAATGAGCAGTTCTTC. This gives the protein CASSPLGPYNEQFF.

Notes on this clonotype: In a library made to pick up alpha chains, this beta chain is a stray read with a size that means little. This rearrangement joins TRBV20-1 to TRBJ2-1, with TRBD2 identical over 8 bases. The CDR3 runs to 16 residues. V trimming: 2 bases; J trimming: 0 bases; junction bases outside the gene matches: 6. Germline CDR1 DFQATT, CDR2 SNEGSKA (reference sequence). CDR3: CSARKVLAASYNEQFF. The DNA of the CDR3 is TGCAGTGCTAGAAAAGTACTAGCGGCCTCCTACAATGAGCAGTTCTTC.

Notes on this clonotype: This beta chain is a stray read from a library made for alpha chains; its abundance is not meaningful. CDR3 sequence reads: CSGGDNEQFF. The CDR3 region has the DNA TGCAGCGGGGGAGATAATGAGCAGTTCTTC. The chain is built from TRBV29-1 and TRBJ2-1, with a tentative D call TRBD2 (5 bases). The CDR3 is made up of 10 amino acids. Trimming removed 7 bases from V and 7 bases from J, with 8 bases in between. From germline, CDR1 is SQVTM and CDR2 ANQGSEA.

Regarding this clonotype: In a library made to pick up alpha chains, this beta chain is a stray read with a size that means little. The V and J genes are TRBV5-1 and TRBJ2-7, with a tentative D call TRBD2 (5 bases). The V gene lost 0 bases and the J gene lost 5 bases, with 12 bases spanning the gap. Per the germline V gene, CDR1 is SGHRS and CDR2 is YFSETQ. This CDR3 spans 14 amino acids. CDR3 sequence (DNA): TGCGCCAGCAGCTTGGAGGACTCGTGGGACGAGCAGTACTTC. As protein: CASSLEDSWDEQYF.

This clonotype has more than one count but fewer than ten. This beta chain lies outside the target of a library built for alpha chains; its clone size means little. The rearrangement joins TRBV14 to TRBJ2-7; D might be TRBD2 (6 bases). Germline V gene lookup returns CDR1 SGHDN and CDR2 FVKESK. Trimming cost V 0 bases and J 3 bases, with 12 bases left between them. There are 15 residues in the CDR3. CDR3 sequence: CASSQEKRDFYEQYF. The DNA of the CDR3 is TGTGCCAGCAGCCAAGAGAAGAGGGACTTCTACGAGCAGTACTTC.

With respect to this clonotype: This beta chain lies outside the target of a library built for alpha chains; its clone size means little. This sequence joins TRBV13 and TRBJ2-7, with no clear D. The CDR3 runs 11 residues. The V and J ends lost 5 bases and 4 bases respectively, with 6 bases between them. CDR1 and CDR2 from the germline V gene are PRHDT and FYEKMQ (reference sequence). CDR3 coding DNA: TGTGCCAGCAGCCTACATTACGAGCAGTACTTC. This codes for CASSLHYEQYF.

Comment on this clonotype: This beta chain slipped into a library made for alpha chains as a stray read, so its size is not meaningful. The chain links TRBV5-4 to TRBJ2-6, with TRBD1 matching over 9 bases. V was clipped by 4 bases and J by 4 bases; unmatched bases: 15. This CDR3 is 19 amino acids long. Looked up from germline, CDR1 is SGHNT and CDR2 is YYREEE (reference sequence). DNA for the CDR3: TGTGCCAGCAGCCCAGTCCCGGGACAGGGCCCGCGGGGGGCCAACGTCCTGACTTTC. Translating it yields CASSPVPGQGPRGANVLTF.

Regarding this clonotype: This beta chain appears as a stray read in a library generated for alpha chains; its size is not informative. As DNA, the CDR3 is TGTGCCAGCAGCCCAATAGGAGAGGACGAGCAGTACTTC. Translating gives CASSPIGEDEQYF. The rearrangement joins TRBV7-9 to TRBJ2-7; D gene ambiguous. Germline assignment: CDR1 SEHNR and CDR2 FQNEAQ (reference sequence). The V and J ends lost 5 bases and 5 bases respectively, with 13 bases between them. CDR3 size: 13 residues.

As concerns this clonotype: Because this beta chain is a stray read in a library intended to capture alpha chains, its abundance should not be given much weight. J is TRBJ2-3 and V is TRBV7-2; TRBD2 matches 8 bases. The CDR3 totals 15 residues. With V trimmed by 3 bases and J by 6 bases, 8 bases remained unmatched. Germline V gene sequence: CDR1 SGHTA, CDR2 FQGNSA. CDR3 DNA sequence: TGTGCCAGCAGCTTTGGCGGGGGGATTTCGGATACGCAGTATTTT. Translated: CASSFGGGISDTQYF.

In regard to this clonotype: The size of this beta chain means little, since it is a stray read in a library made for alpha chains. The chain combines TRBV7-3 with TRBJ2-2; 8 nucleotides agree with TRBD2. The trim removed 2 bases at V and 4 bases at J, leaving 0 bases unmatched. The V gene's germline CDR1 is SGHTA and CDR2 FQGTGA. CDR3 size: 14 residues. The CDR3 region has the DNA TGTGCCAGCAGCTTAGGGACTAGCACCGGGGAGCTGTTTTTT. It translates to CASSLGTSTGELFF. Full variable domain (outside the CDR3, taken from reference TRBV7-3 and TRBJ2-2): GAGVSQTPSNKVTEKGKYVELRCDPISGHTALYWYRQSLGQGPEFLIYFQGTGAADDSGLPNDRFFAVRPEGSVSTLKIQRTERGDSAVYLCASSLGTSTGELFFGEGSRLTVL.